The clone carrying this TCR beta chain was detected a few times. The antigen is not known. Constant-region reverse primers amplified full-length variable regions, followed by semi-nested Nested Universal Primer A PCR. TCRdb ran MiXCR on the 5' RACE reads and lists one entry per CDR3 protein. This table has roughly 45,000 distinct CDR3 sequences, approximately 23% appearing once. Cells sorted as Tregs were CD4+, CD25+ and CD127-/low. The V end lost 6 bases, the J end lost 5 bases, and 16 bases lay between the germline ends. The CDR3 contains 15 residues. Germline V gives CDR1 WSHSY, CDR2 SAAADI. General observations from the study: Whole repertoires were not studied in the larger cohort, only one V-J beta rearrangement. Tumor memory CD4+ T cell TCR gene usage clustered with blood and lymph node memory CD4+ cells and lymph node naive CD4+ cells.

The sample was Tregs sorted from a lymph node. The chain joins TRBV10-2 to TRBJ1-4; D is unclear. The origin of this receptor is a female donor with breast cancer. DNA for the CDR3: TGCGCCAGCAGCCCGACGCCAACCGTAAATGAAAAACTGTTTTTT. Its protein product is CASSPTPTVNEKLFF.